This TCR beta chain originates from a study of regulatory T cells in long-lasting Graves disease. The authors built TCR beta libraries using iRepertoire HTBI primers and Arm-PCR of CDR3 regions. MiXCR, applied by TCRdb to the multiplex PCR reads, yields one record per CDR3 protein. This repertoire shows 650,000 to 700,000 distinct CDR3 sequences, approximately 31% found once; its top ten account for around 42%. Time point reported: persistent/refractory GD, antithyroid drugs over 5 years with positive TRAb. Scientists built the TCR library using RNA that was extracted from PBMCs. This material consisted of peripheral blood mononuclear cells (PBMCs), taken when the disease was refractory, from a patient treated with antithyroid drugs. This TCR derives from a female donor with Graves disease.

CDR3 bases: TGTGCTAGTGGTCCACACGACAGGGGAGTTGGCTACACCTTC. Translated, it gives CASGPHDRGVGYTF. This sequence joins TRBV12-5 and TRBJ1-2; TRBD1 matches 8 bases. Unmatched junction bases numbered 9, after V lost 5 bases and J lost 7 bases. From germline, CDR1 is LGHNT and CDR2 FRNRAP. The CDR3 has 14 amino acids.